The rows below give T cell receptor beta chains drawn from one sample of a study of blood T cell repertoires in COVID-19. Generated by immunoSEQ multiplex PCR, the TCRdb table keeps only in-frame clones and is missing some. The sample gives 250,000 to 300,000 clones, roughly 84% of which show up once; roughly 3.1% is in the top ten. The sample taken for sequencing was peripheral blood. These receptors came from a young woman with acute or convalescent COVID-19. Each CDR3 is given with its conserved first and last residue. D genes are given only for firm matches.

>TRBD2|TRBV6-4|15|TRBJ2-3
TGTGCCAGCAGTGACTCCGCGGGAGGGCCAGATACGCAGTATTTT
CASSDSAGGPDTQYF
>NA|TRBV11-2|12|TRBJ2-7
TGTGCCAGCAGCCCGGGTGTGTGGGAGCAGTACTTC
CASSPGVWEQYF
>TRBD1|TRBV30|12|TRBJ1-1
TGTGCCTGGGGGACAGGGATGACTGAAGCTTTCTTT
CAWGTGMTEAFF
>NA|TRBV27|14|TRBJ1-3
TGTGCCAGCAGTTTAGCGGGGGCCGGAAACACCATATATTTT
CASSLAGAGNTIYF
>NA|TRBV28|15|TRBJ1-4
TGTGCCAGCAGTTTACGGTCGGGGGATCGTGAAAAACTGTTTTTT
CASSLRSGDREKLFF
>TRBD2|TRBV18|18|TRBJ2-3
TGTGCCAGCTCACCCACCGTCGCACCAGGGAGGGGATCGGATACGCAGTATTTT
CASSPTVAPGRGSDTQYF
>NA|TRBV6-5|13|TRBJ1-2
TGTGCCAGCAGTTACGGGCAGAGCTATGGCTACACCTTC
CASSYGQSYGYTF
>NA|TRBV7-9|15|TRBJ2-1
TGTGCCAGCAGCTTAGAGGCATCTAGCTTCCATGAGCAGTTCTTC
CASSLEASSFHEQFF
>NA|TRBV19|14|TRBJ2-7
TGTGCCAGTAGTATATTTGCAGGTCATTACGAGCAGTACTTC
CASSIFAGHYEQYF
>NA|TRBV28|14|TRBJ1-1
TGTGCCAGCCGACTGGGGGCAGGGCCCACTGAAGCTTTCTTT
CASRLGAGPTEAFF
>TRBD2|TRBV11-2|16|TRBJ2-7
TGTGCCAGCAGCCGGGGACTAGCGGGAACCTCCTACGAGCAGTACTTC
CASSRGLAGTSYEQYF
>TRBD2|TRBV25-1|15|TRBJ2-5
TGTGCCAGCAGTGAATGGTACGGGGGGGCGGAGACCCAGTACTTC
CASSEWYGGAETQYF
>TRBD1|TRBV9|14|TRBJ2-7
TGTGCCAGCAGCCAGGGACAGGGTCTTTTCGAGCAGTACTTC
CASSQGQGLFEQYF
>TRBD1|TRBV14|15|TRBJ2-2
TGTGCCAGCAGCCCCCGGACAGGGATTGACGGGGAGCTGTTTTTT
CASSPRTGIDGELFF
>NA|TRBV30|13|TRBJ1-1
TGTGCCTGGAGTGTACTGGGGGGGACTGAAGCTTTCTTT
CAWSVLGGTEAFF
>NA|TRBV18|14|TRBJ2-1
TGTGCCAGCTCCCAATCAGCGTTAGGCAATGAGCAGTTCTTC
CASSQSALGNEQFF
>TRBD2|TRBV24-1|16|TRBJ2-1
TGTGCCACCAGTGATGGCGGACTAGCGGACTACAATGAGCAGTTCTTC
CATSDGGLADYNEQFF
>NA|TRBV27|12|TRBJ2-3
TGTGCCAGCAGTACAGCAGCAGATACGCAGTATTTT
CASSTAADTQYF
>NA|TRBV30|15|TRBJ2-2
TGTGCCTGGAAGCGCACAGGATCGAACACCGGGGAGCTGTTTTTT
CAWKRTGSNTGELFF
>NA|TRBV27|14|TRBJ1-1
TGTGCCAGCAGGCCGACAGGAGGTTGGACTGAAGCTTTCTTT
CASRPTGGWTEAFF